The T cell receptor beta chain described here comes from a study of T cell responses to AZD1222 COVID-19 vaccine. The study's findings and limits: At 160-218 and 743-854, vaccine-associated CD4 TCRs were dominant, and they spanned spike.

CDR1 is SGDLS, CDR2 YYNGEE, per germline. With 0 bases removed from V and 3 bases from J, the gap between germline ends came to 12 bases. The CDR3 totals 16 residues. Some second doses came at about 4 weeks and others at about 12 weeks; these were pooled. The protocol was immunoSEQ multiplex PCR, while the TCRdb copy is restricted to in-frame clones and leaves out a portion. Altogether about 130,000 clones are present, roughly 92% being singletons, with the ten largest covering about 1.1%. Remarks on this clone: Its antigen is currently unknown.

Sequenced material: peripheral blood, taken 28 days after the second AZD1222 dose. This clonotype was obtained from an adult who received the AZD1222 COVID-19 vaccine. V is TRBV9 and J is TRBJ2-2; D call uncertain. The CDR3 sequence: CASSVDPTPDTGELFF. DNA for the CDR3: TGTGCCAGCAGCGTAGACCCAACCCCGGACACCGGGGAGCTGTTTTTT.